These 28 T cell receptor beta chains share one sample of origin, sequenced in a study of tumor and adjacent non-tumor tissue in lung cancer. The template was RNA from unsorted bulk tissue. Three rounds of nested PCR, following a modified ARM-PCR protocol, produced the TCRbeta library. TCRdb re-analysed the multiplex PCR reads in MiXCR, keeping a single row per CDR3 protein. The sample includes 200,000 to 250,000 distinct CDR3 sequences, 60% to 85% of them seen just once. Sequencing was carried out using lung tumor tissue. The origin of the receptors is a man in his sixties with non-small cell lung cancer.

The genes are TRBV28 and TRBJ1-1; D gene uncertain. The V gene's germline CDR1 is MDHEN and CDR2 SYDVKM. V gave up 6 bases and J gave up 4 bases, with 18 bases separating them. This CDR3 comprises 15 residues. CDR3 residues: CASRLRGMRATEAFF. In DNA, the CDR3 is TGTGCCAGCAGGCTCCGGGGAATGCGAGCCACTGAAGCTTTCTTT.

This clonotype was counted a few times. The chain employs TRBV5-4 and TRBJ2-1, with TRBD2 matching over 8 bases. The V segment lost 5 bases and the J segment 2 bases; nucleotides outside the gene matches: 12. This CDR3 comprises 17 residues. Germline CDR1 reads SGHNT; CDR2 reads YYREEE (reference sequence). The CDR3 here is CASSPGLAAFAYNEQFF. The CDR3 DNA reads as TGTGCCAGCAGTCCCGGACTAGCAGCCTTCGCCTACAATGAGCAGTTCTTC.

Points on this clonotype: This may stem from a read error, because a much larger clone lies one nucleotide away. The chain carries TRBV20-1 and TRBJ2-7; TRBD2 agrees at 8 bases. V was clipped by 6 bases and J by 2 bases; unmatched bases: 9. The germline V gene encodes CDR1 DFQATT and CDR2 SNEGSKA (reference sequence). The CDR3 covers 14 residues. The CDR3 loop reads CSATSAGRAYEQYF. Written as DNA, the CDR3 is TGCAGTGCCACTTCCGCCGGGAGGGCCTACGAGCAGTACTTC.

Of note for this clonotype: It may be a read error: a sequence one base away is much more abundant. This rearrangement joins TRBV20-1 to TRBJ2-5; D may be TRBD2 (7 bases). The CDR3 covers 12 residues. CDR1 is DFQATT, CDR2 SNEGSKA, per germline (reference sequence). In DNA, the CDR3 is TGCAGGGCGGGGGCCACCCAAGAGACCCAGTACTTC. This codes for CRAGATQETQYF.

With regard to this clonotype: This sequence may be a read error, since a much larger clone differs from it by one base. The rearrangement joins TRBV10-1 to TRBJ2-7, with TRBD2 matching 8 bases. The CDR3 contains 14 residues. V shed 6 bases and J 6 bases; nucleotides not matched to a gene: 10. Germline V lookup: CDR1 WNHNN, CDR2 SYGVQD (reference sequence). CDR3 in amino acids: CASSGTRGISEQYF. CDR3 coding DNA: TGCGCCAGCAGCGGGACTAGAGGGATTAGCGAGCAGTACTTC.

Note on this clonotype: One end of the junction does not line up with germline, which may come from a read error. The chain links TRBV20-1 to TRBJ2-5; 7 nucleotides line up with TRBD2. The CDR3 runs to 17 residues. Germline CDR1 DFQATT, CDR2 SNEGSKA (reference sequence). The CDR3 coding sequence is TGCAGTGCTAGAGGTATGAAGGAGACTAGCAAGAGAGAGGCCCAGTACTTC. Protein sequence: CSARGMKETSKREAQYF.

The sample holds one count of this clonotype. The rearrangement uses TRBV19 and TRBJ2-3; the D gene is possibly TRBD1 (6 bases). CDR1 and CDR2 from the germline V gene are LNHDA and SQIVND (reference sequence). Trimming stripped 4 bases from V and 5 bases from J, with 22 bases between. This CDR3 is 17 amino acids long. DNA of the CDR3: TGTGCCAGTAGTAACTTCGGGACAAGCGGAAAGGGAGATACGCAGTATTTT. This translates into CASSNFGTSGKGDTQYF.

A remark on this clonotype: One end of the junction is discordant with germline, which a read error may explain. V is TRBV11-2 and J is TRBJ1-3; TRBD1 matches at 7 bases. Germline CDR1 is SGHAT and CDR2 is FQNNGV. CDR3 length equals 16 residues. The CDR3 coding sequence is TGTGCCAGCAGCAAACAGGGGTCGAGTTCTGGAAGCACCATATATTTT. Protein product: CASSKQGSSSGSTIYF.

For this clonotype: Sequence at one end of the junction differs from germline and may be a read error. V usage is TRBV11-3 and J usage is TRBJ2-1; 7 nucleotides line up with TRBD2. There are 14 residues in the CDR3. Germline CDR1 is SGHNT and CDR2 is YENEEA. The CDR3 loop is CDSSLDLTSVEQFF. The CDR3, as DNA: TGTGACAGCAGCTTAGACCTAACTAGCGTAGAGCAGTTCTTC.

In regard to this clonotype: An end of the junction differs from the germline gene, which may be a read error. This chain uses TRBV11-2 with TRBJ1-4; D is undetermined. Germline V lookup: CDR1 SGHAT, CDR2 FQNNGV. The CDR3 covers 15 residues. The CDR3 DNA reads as TGTGTCAACAGCTTAGATGGGAAGCGTAATGAAAAACTGTTATTT. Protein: CVNSLDGKRNEKLLF.

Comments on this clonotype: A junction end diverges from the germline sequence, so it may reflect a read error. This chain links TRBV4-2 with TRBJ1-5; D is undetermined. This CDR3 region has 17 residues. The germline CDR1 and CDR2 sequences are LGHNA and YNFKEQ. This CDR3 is CASSQDARAKYNQPQVF. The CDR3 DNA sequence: TGTGCCAGCAGCCAAGATGCGAGGGCAAAATACAATCAGCCCCAGGTTTTT.

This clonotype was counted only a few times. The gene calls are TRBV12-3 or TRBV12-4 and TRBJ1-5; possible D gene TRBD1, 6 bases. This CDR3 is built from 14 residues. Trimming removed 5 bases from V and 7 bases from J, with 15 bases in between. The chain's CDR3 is CASSPQRGDQPQHF. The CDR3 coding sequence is TGTGCCAGCAGTCCCCAGAGGGGGGACCAGCCCCAGCATTTT.

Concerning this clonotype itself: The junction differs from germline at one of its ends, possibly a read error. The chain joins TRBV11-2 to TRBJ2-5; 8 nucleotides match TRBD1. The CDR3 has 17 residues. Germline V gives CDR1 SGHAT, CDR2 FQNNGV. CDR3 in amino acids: CASSLGISQGAGEIQYF. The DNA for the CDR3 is TGCGCCAGCAGCTTAGGAATTAGTCAGGGGGCCGGAGAGATCCAGTACTTC.

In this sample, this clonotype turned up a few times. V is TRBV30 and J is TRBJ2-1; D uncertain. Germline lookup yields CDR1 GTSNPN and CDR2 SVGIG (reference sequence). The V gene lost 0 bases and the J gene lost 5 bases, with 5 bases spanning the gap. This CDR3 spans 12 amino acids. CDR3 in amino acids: CAWSVLNNEQFF. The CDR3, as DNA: TGTGCCTGGAGTGTACTGAACAATGAGCAGTTCTTC.

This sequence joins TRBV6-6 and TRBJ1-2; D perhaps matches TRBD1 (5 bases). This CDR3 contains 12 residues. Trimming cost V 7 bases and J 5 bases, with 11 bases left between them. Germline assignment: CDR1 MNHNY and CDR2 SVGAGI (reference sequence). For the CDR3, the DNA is TGTGCCAGCATCCAGGGCCGATATGGCTACACCTTC. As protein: CASIQGRYGYTF.

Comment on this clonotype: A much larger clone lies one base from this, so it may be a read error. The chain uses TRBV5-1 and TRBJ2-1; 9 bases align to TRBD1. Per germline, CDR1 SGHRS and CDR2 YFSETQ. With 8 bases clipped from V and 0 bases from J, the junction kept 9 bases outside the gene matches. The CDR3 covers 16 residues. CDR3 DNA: TGCGCCAGGAGCCTAGGACAGGGGAGCTCCTACAATGAGCAGTTCTTC. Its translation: CARSLGQGSSYNEQFF.

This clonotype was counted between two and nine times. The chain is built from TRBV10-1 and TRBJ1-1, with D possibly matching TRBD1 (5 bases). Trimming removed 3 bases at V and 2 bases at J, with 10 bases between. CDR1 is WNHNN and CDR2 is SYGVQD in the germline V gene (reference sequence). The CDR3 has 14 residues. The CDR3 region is CASSDDRDNTEAFF. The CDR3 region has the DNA TGCGCCAGCAGTGATGACCGGGACAACACTGAAGCTTTCTTT.

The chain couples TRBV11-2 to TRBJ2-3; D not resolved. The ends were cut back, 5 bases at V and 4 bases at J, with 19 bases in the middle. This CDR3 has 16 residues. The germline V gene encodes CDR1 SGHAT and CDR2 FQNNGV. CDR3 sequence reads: CASSPVGYPLPDTQYF. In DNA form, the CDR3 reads TGTGCCAGCAGCCCGGTGGGTTACCCGCTTCCAGATACGCAGTATTTT.

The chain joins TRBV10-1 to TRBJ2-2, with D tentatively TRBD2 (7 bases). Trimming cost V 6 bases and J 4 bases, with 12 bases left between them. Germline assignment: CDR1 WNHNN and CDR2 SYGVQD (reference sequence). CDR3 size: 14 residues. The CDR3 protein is CASREGGSTGELFF. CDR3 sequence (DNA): TGCGCCAGCAGGGAGGGGGGGAGCACCGGGGAGCTGTTTTTT.

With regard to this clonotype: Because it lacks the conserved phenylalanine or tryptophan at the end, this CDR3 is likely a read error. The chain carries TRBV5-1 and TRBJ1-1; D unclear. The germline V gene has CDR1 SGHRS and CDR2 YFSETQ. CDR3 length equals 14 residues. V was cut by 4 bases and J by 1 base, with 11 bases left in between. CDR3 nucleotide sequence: TGCGCCAGCAGCCGGACCCACCCGAACACTGAAGCTTTCCTT. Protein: CASSRTHPNTEAFL.

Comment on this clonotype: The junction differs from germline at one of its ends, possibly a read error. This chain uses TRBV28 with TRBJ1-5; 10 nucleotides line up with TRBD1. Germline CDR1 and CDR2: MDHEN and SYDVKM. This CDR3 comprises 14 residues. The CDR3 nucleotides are TGTGTCAGCAAAATGACAGGGGGCAGTCAGCCCCGGCATTTT. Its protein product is CVSKMTGGSQPRHF.

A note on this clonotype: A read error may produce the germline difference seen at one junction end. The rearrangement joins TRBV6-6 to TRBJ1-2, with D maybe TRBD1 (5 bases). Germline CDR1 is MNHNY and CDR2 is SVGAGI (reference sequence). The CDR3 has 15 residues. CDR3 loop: CASSYSQGANYGYTF. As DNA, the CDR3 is TGTGCCAGCAGTTACTCGCAGGGAGCTAACTATGGCTACACATTC.

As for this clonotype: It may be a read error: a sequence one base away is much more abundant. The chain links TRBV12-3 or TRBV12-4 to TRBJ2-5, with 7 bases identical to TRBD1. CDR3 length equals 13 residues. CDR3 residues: CANSFNRGETQYF. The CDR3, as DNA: TGTGCCAACAGTTTTAACAGGGGTGAGACCCAGTACTTC.

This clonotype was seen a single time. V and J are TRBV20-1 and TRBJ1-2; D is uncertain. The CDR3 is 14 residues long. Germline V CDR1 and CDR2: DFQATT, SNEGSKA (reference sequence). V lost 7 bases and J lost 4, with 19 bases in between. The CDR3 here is CSVPGPLTRYGYTF. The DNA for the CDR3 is TGCAGTGTTCCCGGGCCCCTTACCCGCTATGGCTACACCTTC.

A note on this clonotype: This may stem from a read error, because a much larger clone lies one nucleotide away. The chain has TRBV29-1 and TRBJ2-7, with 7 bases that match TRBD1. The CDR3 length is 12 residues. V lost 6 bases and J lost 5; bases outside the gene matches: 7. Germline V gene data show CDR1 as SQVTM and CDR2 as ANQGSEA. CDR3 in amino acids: CSVNGQVHEQYF. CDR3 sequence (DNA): TGCAGCGTAAACGGACAGGTCCACGAGCAGTACTTC.

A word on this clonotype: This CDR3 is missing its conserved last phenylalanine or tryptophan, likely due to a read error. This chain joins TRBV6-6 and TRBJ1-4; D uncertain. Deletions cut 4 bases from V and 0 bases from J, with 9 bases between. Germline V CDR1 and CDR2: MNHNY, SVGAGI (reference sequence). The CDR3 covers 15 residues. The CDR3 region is CASSSSTSTNEKLFL. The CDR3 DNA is TGTGCCAGCAGTTCCTCCACCTCAACTAATGAAAAACTGTTTCTT.

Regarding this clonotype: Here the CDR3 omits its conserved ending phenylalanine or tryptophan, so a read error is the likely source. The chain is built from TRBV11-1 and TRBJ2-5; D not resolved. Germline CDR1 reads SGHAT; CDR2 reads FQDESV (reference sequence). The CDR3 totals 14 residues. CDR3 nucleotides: TGTCCCAGCAGCTTTGCACCGGGTGGAGACACCCAGTACCTC. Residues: CPSSFAPGGDTQYL.

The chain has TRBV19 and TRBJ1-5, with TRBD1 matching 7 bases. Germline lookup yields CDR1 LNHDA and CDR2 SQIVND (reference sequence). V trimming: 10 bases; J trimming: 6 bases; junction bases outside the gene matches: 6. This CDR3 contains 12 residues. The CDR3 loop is CATGGIGQPQHF. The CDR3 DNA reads TGTGCCACAGGGGGTATCGGTCAGCCCCAGCATTTT.